The 17 T cell receptor beta chains given below trace back to one sample, sequenced in a study of T-cell memory formation after mild COVID-19. TCRdb processed the 5' RACE reads anew with MiXCR; each CDR3 protein has one entry. The data contain roughly 80,000 distinct CDR3 sequences, about 23% of them singletons. Material for sequencing was PBMCs or a T cell subset sorted from them (not recorded which). The receptors here all came from a man in his late teens or twenties who had mild COVID-19 (a few samples of this study predate the infection). Cell type and time point are not known.

This clonotype has at least ten counts. The CDR3 DNA reads TGCAGTGCTAGAAAAGACAGGGTCGGTTCGAGGGCTAATGAAAAACTGTTTTTT. Its protein is CSARKDRVGSRANEKLFF. The V and J genes are TRBV20-1 and TRBJ1-4, with 7 positions matching TRBD1. Germline V gene lookup returns CDR1 DFQATT and CDR2 SNEGSKA (reference sequence). The CDR3 runs 18 residues. J gave up 3 bases and V 2 bases, and 15 bases lay outside the gene matches.

This clonotype was counted only a few times. The genes are TRBV7-2 and TRBJ2-3; 9 positions match TRBD1. The CDR3 sequence is 18 residues long. The germline CDR1 and CDR2 sequences are SGHTA and FQGNSA. With 3 bases clipped from V and 2 bases from J, the junction kept 12 bases outside the gene matches. CDR3 amino acids: CASSLGTGPSYPTDTQYF. CDR3 DNA: TGTGCCAGCAGCTTGGGGACAGGGCCTTCTTACCCCACAGATACGCAGTATTTT.

This chain links TRBV9 with TRBJ2-7; 7 nucleotides match TRBD1. This CDR3 spans 15 amino acids. J gave up 5 bases and V 2 bases, and 10 bases lay outside the gene matches. Per the germline V gene, CDR1 is SGDLS and CDR2 is YYNGEE. CDR3 bases: TGTGCCAGCAGCGTCGCCGGGACAGCGCTTGACGAGCAGTACTTC. Its protein product is CASSVAGTALDEQYF.

J is TRBJ2-3 and V is TRBV11-2; D call uncertain. Per the germline V gene, CDR1 is SGHAT and CDR2 is FQNNGV. Trimming removed 10 bases from V and 5 bases from J, with 7 bases in between. The CDR3 is 10 residues long. The CDR3 region has the DNA TGTGCCATTTCGGGAGATACGCAGTATTTT. Translated: CAISGDTQYF. Full variable domain (missing parts from reference TRBV11-2 and TRBJ2-3): EAGVAQSPRYKIIEKRQSVAFWCNPISGHATLYWYQQILGQGPKLLIQFQNNGVVDDSQLPKDRFSAERLKGVDSTLKIQPAKLEDSAVYLCAISGDTQYFGPGTRLTVL.

This clonotype has only a few counts. The gene calls are TRBV6-2 or TRBV6-3 and TRBJ1-6; 7 bases are shared with TRBD1. J gave up 10 bases and V 11 bases, and 11 bases lay outside the gene matches. Germline CDR1 reads MNHEY; CDR2 reads SVGEGT. The CDR3 extends over 13 amino acids. The CDR3 DNA reads as TGTGCCTCCGTCCCGGGACAGAACTCACCCCTCCACTTT. Translated, it gives CASVPGQNSPLHF.

This clonotype showed up just a few times. This chain links TRBV3-1 with TRBJ2-7; D not resolved. Germline V gene data show CDR1 as LGHDT and CDR2 as YNNKEL (reference sequence). The CDR3 covers 14 residues. The V end was cut by 2 bases, the J end by 1 base, with 9 bases between. CDR3 loop: CASSQIGNSYEQYF. In DNA, the CDR3 is TGTGCCAGCAGCCAAATAGGGAATTCCTACGAGCAGTACTTC.

The gene calls are TRBV29-1 and TRBJ1-5; 7 nucleotides align to TRBD1. After removal of 6 bases from V and 0 bases from J, the junction contained 5 bases not matched to a gene. CDR1 is SQVTM and CDR2 is ANQGSEA in the germline V gene. The CDR3 totals 14 residues. The CDR3 DNA sequence: TGCAGCGTCGCGACAGGGAGTAGCAATCAGCCCCAGCATTTT. This translates into CSVATGSSNQPQHF.

The chain employs TRBV18 and TRBJ2-4; D possibly corresponds to TRBD2 (5 bases). The germline V gene encodes CDR1 KGHSH and CDR2 LQKENI. Trimming removed 2 bases from V and 8 bases from J, with 10 bases in between. The CDR3 spans 13 residues. The CDR3: CASSPNGEYIQYF. DNA of the CDR3: TGTGCCAGCTCACCAAACGGGGAATACATTCAGTACTTC.

This clonotype was counted between two and nine times. This rearrangement joins TRBV25-1 to TRBJ2-3; tentative D call: TRBD2 (6 bases). CDR3 length: 13 residues. Germline V gives CDR1 MGHDK, CDR2 SYGVNS. Trimming pared 6 bases from V and 6 bases from J, leaving 13 bases between. In nucleotides, the CDR3 is TGTGCCAGCAGACCCGAGGAGGGTGATACGCAGTATTTT. This encodes CASRPEEGDTQYF. The full variable domain, rest sourced from reference TRBV25-1 and TRBJ2-3, is EADIYQTPRYLVIGTGKKITLECSQTMGHDKMYWYQQDPGMELHLIHYSYGVNSTEKGDLSSESTVSRIRTEHFPLTLESARPSHTSQYLCASRPEEGDTQYFGPGTRLTVL.

The chain has TRBV4-3 and TRBJ1-2, with a tentative D call TRBD1 (5 bases). Trimming cost V 4 bases and J 5 bases, with 14 bases left between them. The germline gives CDR1 LGHNA, CDR2 YSLEER. The CDR3 has 14 amino acids. The chain's CDR3 is CASSPNEGLYGYTF. The CDR3 DNA follows: TGCGCCAGCAGCCCGAACGAGGGACTGTATGGCTACACCTTC.

This chain connects TRBV6-2 or TRBV6-3 to TRBJ2-1; possibly TRBD1 for D (5 bases). CDR3 length: 14 residues. The germline V and J ends were trimmed by 3 bases and 7 bases, with 13 bases remaining between them. Germline assignment: CDR1 MNHEY and CDR2 SVGEGT. CDR3 in DNA: TGTGCCAGCAGTTATGCAGGGATGGGGAATGAGCAGTTCTTC. It is translated as CASSYAGMGNEQFF.

This chain connects TRBV6-1 to TRBJ2-2; D may match TRBD1 or TRBD2 (6 bases each). The CDR3 has 13 residues. Per germline, CDR1 MNHNS and CDR2 SASEGT. V lost 7 bases and J lost 7, with 13 bases in between. CDR3 in DNA: TGTGCCAGCACCCTCGGGGGCCTCGGGGAGCTGTTTTTT. Protein product: CASTLGGLGELFF.

V usage is TRBV28 and J usage is TRBJ2-3, with 11 nucleotides matching TRBD1. Germline CDR1 reads MDHEN; CDR2 reads SYDVKM. The CDR3 has 17 amino acids. The trim removed 6 bases at V and 0 bases at J, leaving 8 bases unmatched. This CDR3 reads CASSPGQGGTSTDTQYF. CDR3 DNA sequence: TGTGCCAGCAGCCCGGGACAGGGGGGTACTAGCACAGATACGCAGTATTTT.

This sequence joins TRBV9 and TRBJ2-7; D is uncertain. CDR3 length: 12 residues. CDR1 is SGDLS and CDR2 is YYNGEE in the germline V gene. Trimming stripped 1 base from V and 3 bases from J, with 5 bases between. The CDR3 region has the DNA TGTGCCAGCAGCGTATCCGACTACGAGCAGTACTTC. It translates to CASSVSDYEQYF.

The sample holds many counts of this clonotype. CDR3 coding DNA: TGCGCCAGCAGCCAGCGGGCAGTTAGCAATCAGCCCCAGCATTTT. Residues: CASSQRAVSNQPQHF. The V gene is TRBV4-1, the J gene TRBJ1-5; D unclear. V was clipped by 3 bases and J by 0 bases, with 9 bases between them. The CDR3 consists of 15 residues. CDR1 and CDR2 from the germline V gene are MGHRA and YSYEKL.

The chain combines TRBV7-2 with TRBJ2-7; D is unresolved. Trimming took off 2 bases at V and 4 bases at J, with 9 bases between the two ends. Looked up from germline, CDR1 is SGHTA and CDR2 is FQGNSA. The CDR3 loop spans 13 amino acids. In DNA, the CDR3 is TGTGCCAGCAGCTTATTCCCCGGATACGAGCAGTACGTC. The encoded protein is CASSLFPGYEQYV.

This clonotype was seen only a few times. The rearrangement links TRBV9 to TRBJ1-5; TRBD1 aligns across 9 bases. Germline CDR1 reads SGDLS; CDR2 reads YYNGEE. Trimming at V came to 3 bases and at J to 5 bases, leaving 6 bases not matched to a gene. The CDR3 spans 15 residues. CDR3: CASSAGTGIYQPQHF. The CDR3 bases are TGTGCCAGCAGCGCCGGGACAGGGATTTATCAGCCCCAGCATTTT. The whole variable domain, filled in from reference TRBV9 and TRBJ1-5, reads DSGVTQTPKHLITATGQRVTLRCSPRSGDLSVYWYQQSLDQGLQFLIQYYNGEERAKGNILERFSAQQFPDLHSELNLSSLELGDSALYFCASSAGTGIYQPQHFGDGTRLSIL.